This T cell receptor beta chain was sequenced for a study of cytomegalovirus exposure and HLA in healthy donors. Study overall: Samples from HLA-typed donors yielded around 79 million unique TCRs in an early data release.

The table lists this clone with a count of one. Primers included in the PCR were 60 Vbeta and 13 Jbeta primers. TCRdb keeps only in-frame clones here, not all; method: immunoSEQ multiplex PCR. This sample has about 92,000 clones, with over 75% found just once. Per the germline V gene, CDR1 is KGHSH and CDR2 is LQKENI. The CDR3 length is 16 residues. J lost 4 bases, V lost 2 bases, and 7 bases had no gene match. This TCR came from a girl aged 2-10 years in good health and CMV-seropositive. Material for sequencing was PBMCs. The rearrangement links TRBV18 to TRBJ2-1, with 8 bases aligning to TRBD2. The CDR3, as DNA: TGTGCCAGCTCACCAAGCAGCGGGAGTAGATACAATGAGCAGTTCTTC. Its translation is CASSPSSGSRYNEQFF.